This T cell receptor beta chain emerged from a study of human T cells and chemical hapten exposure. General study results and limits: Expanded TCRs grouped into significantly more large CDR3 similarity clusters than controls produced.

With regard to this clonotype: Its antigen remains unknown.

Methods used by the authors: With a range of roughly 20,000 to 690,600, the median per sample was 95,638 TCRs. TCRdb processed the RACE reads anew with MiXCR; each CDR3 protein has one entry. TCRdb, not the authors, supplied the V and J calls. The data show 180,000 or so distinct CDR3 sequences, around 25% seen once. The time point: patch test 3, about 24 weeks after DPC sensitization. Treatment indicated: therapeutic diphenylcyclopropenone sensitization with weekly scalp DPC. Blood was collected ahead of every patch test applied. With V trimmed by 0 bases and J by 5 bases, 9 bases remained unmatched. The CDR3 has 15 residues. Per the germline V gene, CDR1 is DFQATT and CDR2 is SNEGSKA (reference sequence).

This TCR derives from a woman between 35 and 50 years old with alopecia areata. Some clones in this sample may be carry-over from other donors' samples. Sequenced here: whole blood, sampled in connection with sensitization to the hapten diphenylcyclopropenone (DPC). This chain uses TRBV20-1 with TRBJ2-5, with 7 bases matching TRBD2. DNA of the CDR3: TGCAGTGCTAGAGATTCTGGCGGGAGTGAGGAGACCCAGTACTTC. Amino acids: CSARDSGGSEETQYF.